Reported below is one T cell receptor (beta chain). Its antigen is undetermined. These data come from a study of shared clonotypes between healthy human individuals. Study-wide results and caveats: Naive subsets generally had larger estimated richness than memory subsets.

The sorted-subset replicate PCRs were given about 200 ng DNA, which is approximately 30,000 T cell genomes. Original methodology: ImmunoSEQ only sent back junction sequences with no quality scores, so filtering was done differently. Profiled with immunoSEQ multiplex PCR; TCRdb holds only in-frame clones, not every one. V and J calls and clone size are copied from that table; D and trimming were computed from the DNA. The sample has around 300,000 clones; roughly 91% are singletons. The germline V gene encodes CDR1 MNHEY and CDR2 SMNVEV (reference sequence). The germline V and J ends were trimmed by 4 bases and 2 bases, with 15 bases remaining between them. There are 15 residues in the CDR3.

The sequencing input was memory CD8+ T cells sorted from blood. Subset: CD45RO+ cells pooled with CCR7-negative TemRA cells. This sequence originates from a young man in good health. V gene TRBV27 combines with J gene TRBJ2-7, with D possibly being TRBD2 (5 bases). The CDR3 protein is CASSYRGLSTYEQYF. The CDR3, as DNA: TGTGCCAGCAGTTATCGGGGATTATCAACCTACGAGCAGTACTTC.